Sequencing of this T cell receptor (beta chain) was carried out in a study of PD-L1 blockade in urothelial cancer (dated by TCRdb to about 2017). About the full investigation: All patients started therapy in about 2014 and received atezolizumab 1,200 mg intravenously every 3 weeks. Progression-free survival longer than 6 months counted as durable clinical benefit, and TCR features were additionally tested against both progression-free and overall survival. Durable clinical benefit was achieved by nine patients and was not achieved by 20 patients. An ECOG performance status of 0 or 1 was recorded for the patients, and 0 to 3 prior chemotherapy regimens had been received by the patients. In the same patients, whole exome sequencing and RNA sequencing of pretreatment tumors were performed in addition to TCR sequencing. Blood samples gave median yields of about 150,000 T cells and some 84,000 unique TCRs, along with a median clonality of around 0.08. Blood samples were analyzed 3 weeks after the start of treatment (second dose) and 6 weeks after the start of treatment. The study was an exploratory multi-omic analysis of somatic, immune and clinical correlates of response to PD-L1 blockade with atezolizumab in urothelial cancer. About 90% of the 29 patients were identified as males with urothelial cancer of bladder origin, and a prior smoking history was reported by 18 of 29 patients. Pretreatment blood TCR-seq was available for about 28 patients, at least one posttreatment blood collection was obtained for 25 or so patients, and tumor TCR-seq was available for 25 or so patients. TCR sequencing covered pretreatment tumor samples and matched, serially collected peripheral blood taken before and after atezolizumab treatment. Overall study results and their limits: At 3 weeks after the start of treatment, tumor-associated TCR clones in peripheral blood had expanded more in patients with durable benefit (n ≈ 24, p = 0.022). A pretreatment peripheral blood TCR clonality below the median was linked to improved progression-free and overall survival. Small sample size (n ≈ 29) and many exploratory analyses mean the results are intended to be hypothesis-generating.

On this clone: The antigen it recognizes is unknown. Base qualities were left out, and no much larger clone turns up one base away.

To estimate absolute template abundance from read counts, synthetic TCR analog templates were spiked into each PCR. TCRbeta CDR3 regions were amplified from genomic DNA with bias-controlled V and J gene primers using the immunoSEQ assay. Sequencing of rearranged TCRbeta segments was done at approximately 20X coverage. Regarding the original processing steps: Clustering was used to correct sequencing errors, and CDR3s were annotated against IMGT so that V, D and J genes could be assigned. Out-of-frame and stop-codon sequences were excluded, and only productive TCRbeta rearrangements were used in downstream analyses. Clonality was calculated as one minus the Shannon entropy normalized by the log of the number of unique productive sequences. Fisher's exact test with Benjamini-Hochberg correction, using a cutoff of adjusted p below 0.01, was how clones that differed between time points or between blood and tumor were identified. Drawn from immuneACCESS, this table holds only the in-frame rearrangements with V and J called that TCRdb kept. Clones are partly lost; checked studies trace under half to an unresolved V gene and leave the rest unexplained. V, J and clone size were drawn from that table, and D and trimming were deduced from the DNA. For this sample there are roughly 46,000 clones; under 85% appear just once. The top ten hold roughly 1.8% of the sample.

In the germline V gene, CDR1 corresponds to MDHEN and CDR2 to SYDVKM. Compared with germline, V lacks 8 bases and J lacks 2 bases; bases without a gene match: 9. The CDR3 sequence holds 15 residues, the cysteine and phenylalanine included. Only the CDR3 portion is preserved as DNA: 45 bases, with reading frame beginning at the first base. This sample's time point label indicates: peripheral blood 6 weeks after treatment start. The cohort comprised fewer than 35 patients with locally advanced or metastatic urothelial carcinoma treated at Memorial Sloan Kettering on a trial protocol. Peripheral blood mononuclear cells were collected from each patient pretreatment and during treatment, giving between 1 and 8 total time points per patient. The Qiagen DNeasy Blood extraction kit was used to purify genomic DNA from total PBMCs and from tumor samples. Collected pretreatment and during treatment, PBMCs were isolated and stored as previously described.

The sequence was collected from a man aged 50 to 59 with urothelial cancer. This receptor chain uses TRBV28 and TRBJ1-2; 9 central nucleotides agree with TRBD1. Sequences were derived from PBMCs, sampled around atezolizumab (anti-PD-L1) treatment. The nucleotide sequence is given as TGTGCCAGCGTACAGGGACAGGGTAAAAACTATGGCTACACCTTC. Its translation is CASVQGQGKNYGYTF.